This TCR beta chain came from a study of blood T cell repertoires in COVID-19. This clone was recorded a few times. Trimming pared 4 bases from V and 5 bases from J, leaving 13 bases between. The germline gives CDR1 SGHRS, CDR2 YFSETQ. The CDR3 totals 14 residues. Generated by immunoSEQ multiplex PCR, the TCRdb table keeps only in-frame clones and is missing some. The profile covers 30,000 to 40,000 clones, with about 92% appearing a single time and over 0.7% taken by the ten largest. The sequenced sample was peripheral blood. The sequence came from a male donor with active COVID-19. This rearrangement joins TRBV5-1 to TRBJ1-5; tentatively, D is TRBD1 (5 bases). CDR3 protein: CASSLDSLDQPQHF. CDR3 bases: TGCGCCAGCAGCCTCGACAGTCTCGATCAGCCCCAGCATTTT.